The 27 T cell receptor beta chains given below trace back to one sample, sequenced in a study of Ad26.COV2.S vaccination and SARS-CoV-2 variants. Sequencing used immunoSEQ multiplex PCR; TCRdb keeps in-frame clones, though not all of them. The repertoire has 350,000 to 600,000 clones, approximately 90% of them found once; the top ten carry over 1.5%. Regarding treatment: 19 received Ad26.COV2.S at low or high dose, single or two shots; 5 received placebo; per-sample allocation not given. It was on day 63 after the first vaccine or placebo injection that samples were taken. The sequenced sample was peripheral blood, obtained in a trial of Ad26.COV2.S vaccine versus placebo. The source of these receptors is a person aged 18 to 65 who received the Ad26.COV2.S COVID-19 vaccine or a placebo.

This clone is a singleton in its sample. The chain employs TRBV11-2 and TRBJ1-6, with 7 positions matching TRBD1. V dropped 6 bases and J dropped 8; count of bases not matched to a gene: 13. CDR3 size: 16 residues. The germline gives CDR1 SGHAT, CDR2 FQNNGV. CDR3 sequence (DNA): TGTGCCAGCAGGAGCTTAGTATCGGGACAGTATTCACCCCTCCACTTT. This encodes CASRSLVSGQYSPLHF.

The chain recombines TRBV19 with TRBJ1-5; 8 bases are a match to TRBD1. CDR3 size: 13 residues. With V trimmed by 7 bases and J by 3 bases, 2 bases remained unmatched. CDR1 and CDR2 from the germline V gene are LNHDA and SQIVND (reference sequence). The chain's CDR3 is CASKGQVNQPQHF. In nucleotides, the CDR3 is TGTGCCAGTAAGGGACAGGTCAATCAGCCCCAGCATTTT.

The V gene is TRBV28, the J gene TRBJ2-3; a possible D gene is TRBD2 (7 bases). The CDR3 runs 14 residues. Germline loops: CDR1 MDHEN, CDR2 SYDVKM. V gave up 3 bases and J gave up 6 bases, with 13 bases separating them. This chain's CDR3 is CASSLYREGDTQYF. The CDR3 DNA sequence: TGTGCCAGCAGTTTGTACAGGGAGGGTGATACGCAGTATTTT.

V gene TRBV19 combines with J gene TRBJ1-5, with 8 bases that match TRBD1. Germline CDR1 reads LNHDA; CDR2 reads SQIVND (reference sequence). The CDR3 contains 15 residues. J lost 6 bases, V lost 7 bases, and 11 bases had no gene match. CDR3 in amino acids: CASKKMDRAAQPQHF. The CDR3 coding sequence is TGTGCCAGTAAGAAAATGGACAGGGCGGCTCAGCCCCAGCATTTT.

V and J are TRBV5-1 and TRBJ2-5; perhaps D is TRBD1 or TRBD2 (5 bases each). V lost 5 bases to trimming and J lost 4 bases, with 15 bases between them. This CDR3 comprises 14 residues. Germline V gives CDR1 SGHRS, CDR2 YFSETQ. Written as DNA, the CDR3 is TGCGCCAGCAGGAACCCCAAAGGGACAGAGACCCAGTACTTC. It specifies CASRNPKGTETQYF.

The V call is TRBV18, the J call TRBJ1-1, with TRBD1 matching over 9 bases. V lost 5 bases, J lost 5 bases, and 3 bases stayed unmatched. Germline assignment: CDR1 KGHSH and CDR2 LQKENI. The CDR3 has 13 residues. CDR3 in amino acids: CASSGTGKTEAFF. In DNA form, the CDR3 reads TGTGCCAGCTCAGGGACAGGGAAGACTGAAGCTTTCTTT.

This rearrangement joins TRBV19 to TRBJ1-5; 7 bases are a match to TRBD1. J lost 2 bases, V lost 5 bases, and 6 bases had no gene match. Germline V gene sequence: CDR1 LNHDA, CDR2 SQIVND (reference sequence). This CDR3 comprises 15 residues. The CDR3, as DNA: TGTGCCAGTAGTGAGGAACAGGGGCGCAATCAGCCCCAGCATTTT. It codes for CASSEEQGRNQPQHF.

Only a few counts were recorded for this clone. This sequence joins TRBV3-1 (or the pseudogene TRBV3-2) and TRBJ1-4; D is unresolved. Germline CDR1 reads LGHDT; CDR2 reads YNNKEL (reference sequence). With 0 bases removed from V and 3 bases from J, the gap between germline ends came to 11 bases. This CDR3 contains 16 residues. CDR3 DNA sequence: TGTGCCAGCAGCCAAGATTTCCGGGGTGCTAATGAAAAACTGTTTTTT. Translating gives CASSQDFRGANEKLFF.

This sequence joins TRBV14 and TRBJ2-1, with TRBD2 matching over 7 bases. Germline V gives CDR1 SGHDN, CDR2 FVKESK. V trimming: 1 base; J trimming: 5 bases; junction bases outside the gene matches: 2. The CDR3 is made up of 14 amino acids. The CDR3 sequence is CASSQGLADNEQFF. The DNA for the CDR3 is TGTGCCAGCAGCCAAGGGCTAGCGGACAATGAGCAGTTCTTC. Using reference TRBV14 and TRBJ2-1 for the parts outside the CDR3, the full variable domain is EAGVTQFPSHSVIEKGQTVTLRCDPISGHDNLYWYRRVMGKEIKFLLHFVKESKQDESGMPNNRFLAERTGGTYSTLKVQPAELEDSGVYFCASSQGLADNEQFFGPGTRLTVL.

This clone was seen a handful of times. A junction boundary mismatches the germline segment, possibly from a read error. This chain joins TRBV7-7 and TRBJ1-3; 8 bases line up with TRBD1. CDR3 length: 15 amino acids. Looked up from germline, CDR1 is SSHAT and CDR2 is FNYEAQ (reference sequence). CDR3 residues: CASSLAGTGRNTIYF. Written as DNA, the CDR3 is TGTGCTAGCAGCTTAGCCGGGACAGGACGAAACACCATATATTTT.

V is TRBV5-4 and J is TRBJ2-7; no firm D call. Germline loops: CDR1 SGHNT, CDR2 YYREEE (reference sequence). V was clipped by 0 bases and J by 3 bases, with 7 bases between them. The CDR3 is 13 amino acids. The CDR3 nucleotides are TGTGCCAGCAGCTTGGCAGCCGACTACGAGCAGTACTTC. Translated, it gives CASSLAADYEQYF.

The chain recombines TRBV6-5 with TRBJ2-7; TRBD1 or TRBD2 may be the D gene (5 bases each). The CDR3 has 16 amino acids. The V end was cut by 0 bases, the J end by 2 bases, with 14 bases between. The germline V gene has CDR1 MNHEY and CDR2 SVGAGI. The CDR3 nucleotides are TGTGCCAGCAGTTACTCCATTTCGGGGCTAACCTACGAGCAGTACTTC. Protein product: CASSYSISGLTYEQYF.

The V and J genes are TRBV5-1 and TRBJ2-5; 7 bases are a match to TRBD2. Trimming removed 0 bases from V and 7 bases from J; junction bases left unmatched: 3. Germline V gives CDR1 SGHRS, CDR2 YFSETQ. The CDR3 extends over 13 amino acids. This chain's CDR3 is CASSLAPGGTQYF. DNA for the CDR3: TGCGCCAGCAGCTTGGCCCCGGGGGGGACCCAGTACTTC. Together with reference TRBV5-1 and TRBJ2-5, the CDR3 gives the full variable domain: KAGVTQTPRYLIKTRGQQVTLSCSPISGHRSVSWYQQTPGQGLQFLFEYFSETQRNKGNFPGRFSGRQFSNSRSEMNVSTLELGDSALYLCASSLAPGGTQYFGPGTRLLVL.

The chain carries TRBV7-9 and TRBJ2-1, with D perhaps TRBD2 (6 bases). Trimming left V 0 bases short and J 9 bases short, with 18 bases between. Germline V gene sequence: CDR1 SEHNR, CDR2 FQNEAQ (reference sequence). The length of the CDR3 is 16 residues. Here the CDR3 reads CASSLAVGGLWSEQFF. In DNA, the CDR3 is TGTGCCAGCAGCTTAGCGGTTGGGGGGTTGTGGAGTGAGCAGTTCTTC.

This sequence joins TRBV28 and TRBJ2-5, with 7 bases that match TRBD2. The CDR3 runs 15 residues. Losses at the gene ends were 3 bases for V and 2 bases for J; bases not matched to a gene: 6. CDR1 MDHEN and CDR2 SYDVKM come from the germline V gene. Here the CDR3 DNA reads TGTGCCAGCAGTTTTGCTAGCGGACCACAAGAGACCCAGTACTTC. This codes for CASSFASGPQETQYF.

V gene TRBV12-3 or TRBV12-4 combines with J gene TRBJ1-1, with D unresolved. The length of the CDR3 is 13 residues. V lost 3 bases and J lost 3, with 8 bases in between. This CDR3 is CASSFGEDTEAFF. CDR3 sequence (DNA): TGTGCCAGCAGTTTTGGGGAGGACACTGAAGCTTTCTTT.

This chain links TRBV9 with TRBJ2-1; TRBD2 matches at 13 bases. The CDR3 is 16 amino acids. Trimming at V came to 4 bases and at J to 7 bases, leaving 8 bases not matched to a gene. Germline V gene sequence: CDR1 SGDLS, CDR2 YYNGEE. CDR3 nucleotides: TGTGCCAGCAGCCCTTCCGGGACTAGCGGGAAGAATGAGCAGTTCTTC. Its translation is CASSPSGTSGKNEQFF. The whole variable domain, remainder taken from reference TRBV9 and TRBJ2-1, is DSGVTQTPKHLITATGQRVTLRCSPRSGDLSVYWYQQSLDQGLQFLIQYYNGEERAKGNILERFSAQQFPDLHSELNLSSLELGDSALYFCASSPSGTSGKNEQFFGPGTRLTVL.

The CDR3 DNA follows: TGTGCCAGCAGCCAAGAGGGACAGTTCAATTCACCCCTCCACTTT. It translates to CASSQEGQFNSPLHF. The J gene is TRBJ1-6, the V gene TRBV14, with TRBD1 identical over 7 bases. Trimming cost V 0 bases and J 7 bases; bases outside gene matches: 3. CDR1 and CDR2 from the germline V gene are SGHDN and FVKESK. The length of the CDR3 is 15 residues.

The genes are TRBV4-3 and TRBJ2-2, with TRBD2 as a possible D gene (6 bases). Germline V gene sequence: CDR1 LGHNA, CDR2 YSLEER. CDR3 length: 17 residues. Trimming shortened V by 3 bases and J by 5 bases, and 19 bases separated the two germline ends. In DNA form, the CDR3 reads TGCGCCAGCAGCCAGATGCTGTCAGGAGGGGATACCGGGGAGCTGTTTTTT. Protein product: CASSQMLSGGDTGELFF.

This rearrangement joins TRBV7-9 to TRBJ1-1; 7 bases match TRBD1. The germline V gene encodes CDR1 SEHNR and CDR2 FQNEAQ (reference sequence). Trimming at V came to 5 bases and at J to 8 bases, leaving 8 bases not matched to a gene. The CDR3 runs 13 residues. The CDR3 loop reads CASSPTGIGEAFF. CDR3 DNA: TGTGCCAGCAGCCCGACAGGGATTGGGGAAGCTTTCTTT. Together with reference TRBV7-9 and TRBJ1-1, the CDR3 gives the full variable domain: DTGVSQNPRHKITKRGQNVTFRCDPISEHNRLYWYRQTLGQGPEFLTYFQNEAQLEKSRLLSDRFSAERPKGSFSTLEIQRTEQGDSAMYLCASSPTGIGEAFFGQGTRLTVV.

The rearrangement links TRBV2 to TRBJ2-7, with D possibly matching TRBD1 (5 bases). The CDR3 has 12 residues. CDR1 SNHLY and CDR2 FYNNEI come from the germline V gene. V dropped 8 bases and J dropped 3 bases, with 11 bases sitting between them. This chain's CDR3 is CASEGQGYEQYF. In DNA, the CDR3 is TGTGCCAGCGAAGGCCAGGGCTACGAGCAGTACTTC.

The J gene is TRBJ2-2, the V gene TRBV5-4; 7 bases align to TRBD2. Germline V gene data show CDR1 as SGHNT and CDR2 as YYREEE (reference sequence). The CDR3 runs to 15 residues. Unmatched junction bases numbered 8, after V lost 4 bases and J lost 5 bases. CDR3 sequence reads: CASSGGGSATGELFF. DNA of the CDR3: TGTGCCAGCAGCGGAGGCGGGAGTGCGACCGGGGAGCTGTTTTTT.

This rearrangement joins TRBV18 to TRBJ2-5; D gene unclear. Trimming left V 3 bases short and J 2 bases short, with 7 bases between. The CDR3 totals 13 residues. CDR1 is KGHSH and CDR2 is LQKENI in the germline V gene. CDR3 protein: CASSPSTQETQYF. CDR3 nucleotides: TGTGCCAGCTCACCGAGCACGCAAGAGACCCAGTACTTC.

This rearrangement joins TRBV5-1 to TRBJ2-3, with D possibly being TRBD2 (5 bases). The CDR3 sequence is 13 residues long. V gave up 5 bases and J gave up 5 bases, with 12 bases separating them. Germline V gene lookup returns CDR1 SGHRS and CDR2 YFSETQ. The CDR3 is CASSFSGEDTQYF. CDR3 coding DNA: TGCGCCAGCAGTTTCTCCGGGGAAGATACGCAGTATTTT.

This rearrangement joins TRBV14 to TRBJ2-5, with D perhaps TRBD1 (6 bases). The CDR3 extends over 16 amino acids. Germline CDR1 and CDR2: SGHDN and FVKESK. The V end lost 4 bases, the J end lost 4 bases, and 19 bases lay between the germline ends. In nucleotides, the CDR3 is TGTGCCAGCAGCCGGGACACCGGGACCTCGGGAGAGACCCAGTACTTC. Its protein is CASSRDTGTSGETQYF.

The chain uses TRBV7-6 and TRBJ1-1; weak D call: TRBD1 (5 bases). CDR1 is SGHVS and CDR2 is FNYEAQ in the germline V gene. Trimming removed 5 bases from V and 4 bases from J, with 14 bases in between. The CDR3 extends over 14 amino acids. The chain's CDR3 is CASSHRLGGTEAFF. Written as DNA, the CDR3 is TGTGCCAGCAGCCATCGTCTGGGGGGCACTGAAGCTTTCTTT.

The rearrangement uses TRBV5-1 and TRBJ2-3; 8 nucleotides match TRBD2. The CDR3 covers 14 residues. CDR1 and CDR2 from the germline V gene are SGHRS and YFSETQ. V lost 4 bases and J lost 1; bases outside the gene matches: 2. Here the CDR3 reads CASSVLAGTDTQYF. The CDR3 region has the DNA TGCGCCAGCAGCGTACTAGCGGGCACAGATACGCAGTATTTT.